Detailed here is one T cell receptor beta chain. The CDR3 is made up of 15 amino acids. The germline CDR1 and CDR2 sequences are MGHRA and YSYEKL. The V gene lost 3 bases and the J gene lost 1 base, with 12 bases spanning the gap. This record comes from a study of T cell changes during pregnancy in multiple sclerosis. The assay was immunoSEQ multiplex PCR, and TCRdb's table has in-frame clones only and misses some. The sample holds more than 20,000 clones, over 80% seen once. The sample was CD8+ T cells from peripheral blood mononuclear cells, taken in the third trimester of pregnancy. The chain combines TRBV4-1 with TRBJ1-1, with D unclear. The clonotype was recovered from a female donor with multiple sclerosis, enrolled in a pregnancy study. For the CDR3, the DNA is TGCGCCAGCAGCCACAGAGGAGGGAGGAACACTGAAGCTTTCTTT. It is translated as CASSHRGGRNTEAFF.